This T cell receptor (beta chain) was recorded in a study of blood T cell repertoires in COVID-19. Germline values: CDR1 SGHRS, CDR2 YFSETQ. Trimming cost V 4 bases and J 5 bases; bases outside gene matches: 6. This CDR3 is built from 14 residues. Profiled with immunoSEQ multiplex PCR; TCRdb holds only in-frame clones, not every one. Here the sample spans approximately 200,000 clones, approximately 84% being singletons. Cohort 3 recovery required two negative PCRs, clearance, or symptom resolution. Sequencing input: PBMCs or T cells enriched from blood (not recorded which). This sequence was found in a woman younger than 45 who had recovered from COVID-19. The chain recombines TRBV5-1 with TRBJ2-3; 8 bases line up with TRBD1. The CDR3 DNA is TGCGCCAGCAGCCTAGGACAGGGAGGAGATACGCAGTATTTT. Encoded protein: CASSLGQGGDTQYF.